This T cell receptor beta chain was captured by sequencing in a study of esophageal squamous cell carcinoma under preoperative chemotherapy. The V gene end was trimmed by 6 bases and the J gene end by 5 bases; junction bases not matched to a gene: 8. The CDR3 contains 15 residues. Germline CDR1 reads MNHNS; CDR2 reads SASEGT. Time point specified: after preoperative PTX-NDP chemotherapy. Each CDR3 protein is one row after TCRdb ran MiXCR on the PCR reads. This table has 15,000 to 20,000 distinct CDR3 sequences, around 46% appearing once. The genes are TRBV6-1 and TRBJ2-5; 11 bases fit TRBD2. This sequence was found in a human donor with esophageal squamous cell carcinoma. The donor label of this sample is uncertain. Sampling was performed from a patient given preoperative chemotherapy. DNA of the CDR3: TGTGCCAGCAGCTTTAGCGGGGGGGATGACGAGACCCAGTACTTC. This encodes CASSFSGGDDETQYF.